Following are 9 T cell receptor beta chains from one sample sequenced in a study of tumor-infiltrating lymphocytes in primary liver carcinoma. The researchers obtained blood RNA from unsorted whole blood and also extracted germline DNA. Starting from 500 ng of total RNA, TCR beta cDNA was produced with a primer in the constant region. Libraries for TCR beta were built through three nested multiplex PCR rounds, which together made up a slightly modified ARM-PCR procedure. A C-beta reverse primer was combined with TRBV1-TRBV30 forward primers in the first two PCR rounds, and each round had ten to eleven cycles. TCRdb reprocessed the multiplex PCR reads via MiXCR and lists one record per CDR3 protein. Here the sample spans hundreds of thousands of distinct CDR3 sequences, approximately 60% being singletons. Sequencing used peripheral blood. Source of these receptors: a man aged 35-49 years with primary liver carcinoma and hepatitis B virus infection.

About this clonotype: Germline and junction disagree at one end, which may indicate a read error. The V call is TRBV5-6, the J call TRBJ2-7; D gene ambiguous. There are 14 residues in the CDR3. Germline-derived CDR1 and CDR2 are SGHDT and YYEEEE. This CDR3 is CASSIWGSSHEQYF. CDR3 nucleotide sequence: TGTGCCAGCAGCATATGGGGAAGCTCCCACGAGCAGTACTTC.

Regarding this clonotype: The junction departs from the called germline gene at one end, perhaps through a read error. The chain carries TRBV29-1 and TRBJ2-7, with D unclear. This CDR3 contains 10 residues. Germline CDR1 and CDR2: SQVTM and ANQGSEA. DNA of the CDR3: TGCAGCGTTGTCTTCTACGAGCACTACTTC. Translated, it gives CSVVFYEHYF.

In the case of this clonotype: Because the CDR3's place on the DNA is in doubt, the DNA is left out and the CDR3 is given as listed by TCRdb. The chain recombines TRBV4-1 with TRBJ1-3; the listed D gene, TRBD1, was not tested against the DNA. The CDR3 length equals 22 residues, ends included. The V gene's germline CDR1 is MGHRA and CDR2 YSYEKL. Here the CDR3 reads CASSQVVGQGIPKESPGNTMYF.

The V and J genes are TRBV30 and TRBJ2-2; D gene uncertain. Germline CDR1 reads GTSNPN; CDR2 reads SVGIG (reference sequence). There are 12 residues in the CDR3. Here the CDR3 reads CTRWANTGELFF. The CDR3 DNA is TGTACCCGGTGGGCGAACACCGGGGAGCTGTTTTTT.

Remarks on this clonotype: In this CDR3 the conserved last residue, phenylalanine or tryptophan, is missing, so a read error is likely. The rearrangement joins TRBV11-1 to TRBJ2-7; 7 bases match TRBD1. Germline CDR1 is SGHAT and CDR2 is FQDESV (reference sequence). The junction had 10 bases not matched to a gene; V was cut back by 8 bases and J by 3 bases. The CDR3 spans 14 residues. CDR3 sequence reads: CASGGRTGFYEQYI. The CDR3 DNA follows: TGTGCCAGCGGTGGAAGGACAGGATTCTACGAGCAGTACATC.

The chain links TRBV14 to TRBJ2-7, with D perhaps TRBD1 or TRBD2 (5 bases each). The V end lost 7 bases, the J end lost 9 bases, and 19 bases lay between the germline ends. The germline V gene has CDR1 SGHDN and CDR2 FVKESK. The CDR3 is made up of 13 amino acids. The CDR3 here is CASNEGSGGVQYF. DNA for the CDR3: TGTGCCAGCAATGAGGGGTCCGGCGGCGTGCAGTACTTC.

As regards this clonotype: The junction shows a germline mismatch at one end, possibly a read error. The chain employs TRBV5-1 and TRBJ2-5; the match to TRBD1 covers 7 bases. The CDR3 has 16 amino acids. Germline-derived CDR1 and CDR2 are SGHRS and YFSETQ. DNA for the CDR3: TGCGCCAGCAGCTTTAATCAGGGGGTGTCGTCGGAGACCCAGTGCTTT. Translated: CASSFNQGVSSETQCF.

For the CDR3, the DNA is TGTGCCAGTAGTCCCAGGGAATTGGGAGATACGCAGTATTTT. This translates into CASSPRELGDTQYF. V usage is TRBV19 and J usage is TRBJ2-3, with D maybe TRBD1 (5 bases). V lost 5 bases and J lost 5, with 14 bases in between. In germline, CDR1 is LNHDA, CDR2 SQIVND (reference sequence). This CDR3 is built from 14 residues. Together with reference TRBV19 and TRBJ2-3, the CDR3 gives the full variable domain: DGGITQSPKYLFRKEGQNVTLSCEQNLNHDAMYWYRQDPGQGLRLIYYSQIVNDFQKGDIAEGYSVSREKKESFPLTVTSAQKNPTAFYLCASSPRELGDTQYFGPGTRLTVL.

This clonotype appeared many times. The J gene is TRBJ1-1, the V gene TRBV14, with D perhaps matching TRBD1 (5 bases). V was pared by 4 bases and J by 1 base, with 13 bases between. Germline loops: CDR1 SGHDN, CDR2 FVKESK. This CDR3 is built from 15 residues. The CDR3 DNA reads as TGTGCCAGCAGCCCTTGGAGGGACCGGAACACTGAAGCTTTCTTT. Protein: CASSPWRDRNTEAFF. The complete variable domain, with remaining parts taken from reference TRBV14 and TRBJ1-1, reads EAGVTQFPSHSVIEKGQTVTLRCDPISGHDNLYWYRRVMGKEIKFLLHFVKESKQDESGMPNNRFLAERTGGTYSTLKVQPAELEDSGVYFCASSPWRDRNTEAFFGQGTRLTVV.